This T cell receptor beta chain was found in a study of blood T cell repertoires in COVID-19 (dated by TCRdb to about 2020). In the study overall: The collaborator samples originated in the United States, Italy and Spain and spanned the acute and convalescent phases of COVID-19. The dataset comprised deeply sampled blood TCRbeta repertoires from subjects exposed to, actively infected with, or recovered from COVID-19. A de-identified subject ID, COVID-19 status, age in years and sex were almost always included in the sample metadata. Samples were obtained from the ongoing ImmuneRACE study (first 160 participants) and from 1,254 subjects provided by 6 global collaborators. Where available, HLA class I and class II types were taken from metadata supplied by the sample provider and were not determined by assay-based typing. The repertoires were released in a freely available public database intended as a resource for research on the immune response to SARS-CoV-2. The prospective study material was composed of cDNA or gDNA derived from T cells, B-cell-depleted T cells, or PBMCs.

The germline V gene yields KGHSH for CDR1 and LQKENI for CDR2. V gives up 2 bases and J gives up 6 bases, and the segment between their germline ends measures 8 bases. From its cysteine to its phenylalanine, the CDR3 spans 12 amino acids. CDR3 DNA is the only sequence kept; it has 36 bases, read in frame from the first base. One collaborating source in Seattle enrolled patients during active infection and followed them longitudinally through the course of disease. Each collaborating institution followed its own protocols to collect whole blood in K2EDTA tubes. For TCRbeta analysis, collaborators shipped samples as frozen whole blood, isolated PBMCs, or DNA extracted from either of those sample types. On this clone itself: Its specific antigen is unknown. No base qualities exist here, and no much larger clone lies one base off it.

The paper as a whole reports these results and caveats: The quantity of clinical and demographic metadata differed by source and by participant and was supplied without curation.

TCRbeta CDR3 regions were amplified from genomic DNA by means of the immunoSEQ Assay, a bias-controlled multiplex PCR. In the original analysis: The number of nucleated cells in each sample was estimated from the amplification of reference gene primers within the assay. To quantify the absolute abundance of each unique TCRbeta CDR3 rearrangement, sequence reads were collapsed and filtered. For each sample, productive Simpson clonality was calculated as the square root of Simpson's diversity index over productive rearrangements. TCRdb holds this immuneACCESS table with in-frame rearrangements only. Some clones are missing; in checked studies, unresolved V genes explain under half, and the rest has no known cause. For V, J and clone size, that table is used; D and trimming come from the DNA. In this sample the table shows about 220,000 clones, roughly 85% of which occur a single time. About 2.5% of the sample lies in the top ten.

The chain is encoded by TRBV18 joined to TRBJ2-7; TRBD1 might be the D gene, on 6 matching bases. Sequencing used peripheral blood. This receptor was obtained from a woman aged 65 to 85 with COVID-19, enrolled during active disease. The nucleotides are TGTGCCAGCTCACCATCACAGGGCGAGCAGTACTTC. This is translated as CASSPSQGEQYF.